This note documents a single T cell receptor beta chain sequence. A read error may account for a junction end that differs from germline. The CDR3 contains 12 residues. Per germline, CDR1 MDHEN and CDR2 SYDVKM. The sample originates from a study of OX40 agonist ivuxolimab in advanced cancers. At the level of the study: Each dose-escalation patient presented with hepatocellular carcinoma, melanoma, renal cell or head and neck cancer.

Generated by immunoSEQ multiplex PCR, the TCRdb table keeps only in-frame clones and is missing some. Here the sample spans roughly 50,000 clones, around four fifths being singletons. This clonotype was sampled from an adult with an advanced solid tumor such as melanoma, head and neck, liver or kidney cancer. This sequence joins TRBV28 and TRBJ2-7, with D hard to call. The source material was CD4+ or CD8+ T cells sorted from blood, sampled in a trial of the OX40 agonist ivuxolimab. DNA of the CDR3: TGTACCAGCAGCCTAAGCTCCTACGAGCAGTACTTC. This sequence encodes CTSSLSSYEQYF.